This passage covers 20 T cell receptor beta chains from one sample sequenced in a study of CD4+ T cells in melanoma. Data came from immunoSEQ multiplex PCR; TCRdb stores just in-frame clones and leaves some out. The data show tens of thousands of clones, roughly 69% seen once. The sequencing input was tumor tissue. The receptors come from a human donor with melanoma.

This chain uses TRBV19 with TRBJ2-7, with unresolved D. CDR3 length equals 16 residues. Trimming took 1 base from V and 1 from J, leaving 14 bases between them. Germline V gene lookup returns CDR1 LNHDA and CDR2 SQIVND (reference sequence). In DNA form, the CDR3 reads TGTGCCAGTAGTATAGCCCCGGACCGGGCTTCCTACGAGCAGTACTTC. Its protein is CASSIAPDRASYEQYF. The whole variable domain, filled in from reference TRBV19 and TRBJ2-7, reads DGGITQSPKYLFRKEGQNVTLSCEQNLNHDAMYWYRQDPGQGLRLIYYSQIVNDFQKGDIAEGYSVSREKKESFPLTVTSAQKNPTAFYLCASSIAPDRASYEQYFGPGTRLTVT.

CDR3 residues: CASSLPGGLDETQYF. In DNA, the CDR3 is TGTGCCAGCAGTTTGCCAGGGGGCCTGGATGAGACCCAGTACTTC. The chain has TRBV5-4 and TRBJ2-5; 8 bases map to TRBD1. The junction had 11 bases not matched to a gene; V was cut back by 5 bases and J by 5 bases. This CDR3 spans 15 amino acids. The germline V gene encodes CDR1 SGHNT and CDR2 YYREEE (reference sequence).

The CDR3: CASSLGRQGIGQPQHF. DNA of the CDR3: TGTGCCAGCAGCTTGGGGCGACAGGGAATCGGCCAGCCCCAGCATTTT. This chain joins TRBV5-5 and TRBJ1-5; 7 bases align to TRBD1. CDR3 length: 16 amino acids. J gave up 7 bases and V 0 bases, and 10 bases lay outside the gene matches. Germline V gene lookup returns CDR1 SGHKS and CDR2 YYEKEE (reference sequence).

The genes are TRBV18 and TRBJ2-2; D may be TRBD2 (5 bases). V was cut by 1 base and J by 6 bases, with 6 bases left in between. The CDR3 has 13 amino acids. CDR1 and CDR2 (germline): KGHSH, LQKENI. CDR3 DNA: TGTGCCAGCTCACCACTGGGAGCCGGGGAGCTGTTTTTT. Protein: CASSPLGAGELFF.

This clone was observed a few times. The CDR3 here is CASSPAASGAHEQFF. The CDR3 DNA reads TGCGCCAGCAGCCCGGCAGCTAGCGGGGCCCATGAGCAGTTCTTC. The chain carries TRBV5-1 and TRBJ2-1, with 9 bases lining up with TRBD2. Germline CDR1 is SGHRS and CDR2 is YFSETQ. This CDR3 has 15 residues. Trimming removed 4 bases from V and 8 bases from J; junction bases left unmatched: 10.

This clone was counted only a few times. The rearrangement uses TRBV19 and TRBJ1-5, with D possibly being TRBD1 (5 bases). The CDR3 spans 14 residues. Trimming took 5 bases from V and 7 from J, leaving 15 bases between them. Germline V lookup: CDR1 LNHDA, CDR2 SQIVND (reference sequence). This chain's CDR3 is CASSPWAGHQPQHF. The CDR3 DNA reads TGTGCCAGTAGTCCCTGGGCAGGGCACCAGCCCCAGCATTTT. Variable domain in full (rest from reference TRBV19 and TRBJ1-5): DGGITQSPKYLFRKEGQNVTLSCEQNLNHDAMYWYRQDPGQGLRLIYYSQIVNDFQKGDIAEGYSVSREKKESFPLTVTSAQKNPTAFYLCASSPWAGHQPQHFGDGTRLSIL.

V is TRBV4-1 and J is TRBJ1-4; D call uncertain. This CDR3 has 18 residues. Trimming removed 4 bases from V and 0 bases from J, with 18 bases in between. CDR1 MGHRA and CDR2 YSYEKL come from the germline V gene. The CDR3 region is CASSPLVKGGPTNEKLFF. In DNA, the CDR3 is TGCGCCAGCAGCCCCCTTGTAAAGGGAGGCCCAACTAATGAAAAACTGTTTTTT.

The J gene is TRBJ1-1, the V gene TRBV6-6; D possibly corresponds to TRBD1 (5 bases). Germline values: CDR1 MNHNY, CDR2 SVGAGI (reference sequence). Trimming removed 2 bases at V and 5 bases at J, with 12 bases between. The CDR3 loop spans 14 amino acids. Written as DNA, the CDR3 is TGTGCCAGCAGTTACAGCGGGGGGAGGACTGAAGCTTTCTTT. Amino acids: CASSYSGGRTEAFF.

This clone appeared many times. The CDR3 nucleotides are TGTGCCAGCAGCTTAGCGAGGGCGACCCTTTATGGCTACACCTTC. This sequence encodes CASSLARATLYGYTF. This chain joins TRBV7-9 and TRBJ1-2; D is undetermined. V shed 0 bases and J shed 5 bases, with 13 bases lying between them. CDR1 and CDR2 (germline): SEHNR, FQNEAQ (reference sequence). The CDR3 spans 15 residues.

This rearrangement joins TRBV2 to TRBJ2-7, with D perhaps matching TRBD1 or TRBD2 (6 bases each). Germline assignment: CDR1 SNHLY and CDR2 FYNNEI. V gave up 3 bases and J gave up 5 bases, with 11 bases separating them. CDR3 length equals 13 residues. The CDR3, as DNA: TGTGCCAGCAGTGATCCGGGGGCGCACGAGCAGTACTTC. Amino acids: CASSDPGAHEQYF.

J is TRBJ2-2 and V is TRBV6-1; D possibly uses TRBD1 or TRBD2 (5 bases each). Germline V gene data show CDR1 as MNHNS and CDR2 as SASEGT. V was shortened by 10 bases and J by 5 bases, with 20 bases between the two germline ends. This CDR3 spans 15 amino acids. CDR3 sequence (DNA): TGTGCCACCGTCGGGGACGTGAGGTGGACCGGGGAGCTGTTTTTT. This gives the protein CATVGDVRWTGELFF.

CDR3 DNA sequence: TGTGCCAGCAGCTCGATTTTATACAATGAGCAGTTCTTC. This encodes CASSSILYNEQFF. The chain is built from TRBV7-6 and TRBJ2-1; no definite D call. CDR1 is SGHVS and CDR2 is FNYEAQ in the germline V gene. The CDR3 covers 13 residues. V was shortened by 4 bases and J by 4 bases, with 8 bases between the two germline ends.

The rearrangement links TRBV9 to TRBJ2-3, with D possibly matching TRBD1 (7 bases). Germline-derived CDR1 and CDR2 are SGDLS and YYNGEE. The CDR3 length is 14 residues. V gave up 3 bases and J gave up 7 bases, with 15 bases separating them. In DNA form, the CDR3 reads TGTGCCAGCAGCGAAACTGGAGGGGGCAATACGCAGTATTTT. Residues: CASSETGGGNTQYF.

This clone was seen a few times. The rearrangement links TRBV5-1 to TRBJ1-1, with D possibly matching TRBD1 (5 bases). The germline V gene has CDR1 SGHRS and CDR2 YFSETQ. The V gene lost 0 bases and the J gene lost 6 bases, with 15 bases spanning the gap. This CDR3 is built from 15 residues. The DNA of the CDR3 is TGCGCCAGCAGCTTGGCCTGGACGGACACCTCTGAAGCTTTCTTT. This gives the protein CASSLAWTDTSEAFF.

This clone has just a few counts. J is TRBJ2-5 and V is TRBV5-5, with D tentatively TRBD1 or TRBD2 (7 bases each). Germline CDR1 and CDR2: SGHKS and YYEKEE (reference sequence). The CDR3 loop spans 16 amino acids. V gave up 0 bases and J gave up 6 bases, with 18 bases separating them. CDR3 coding DNA: TGTGCCAGCAGCTTGGCCCTGGCAGGGGGAGGGAAGACCCAGTACTTC. It yields the protein CASSLALAGGGKTQYF.

V and J are TRBV28 and TRBJ1-1; TRBD1 matches at 8 bases. With 4 bases clipped from V and 0 bases from J, the junction kept 1 base outside the gene matches. Germline V lookup: CDR1 MDHEN, CDR2 SYDVKM. CDR3 length: 14 amino acids. CDR3 loop: CASSSGQVNTEAFF. The CDR3 DNA follows: TGTGCCAGCAGTTCGGGACAGGTGAACACTGAAGCTTTCTTT.

CDR3 DNA: TGTGCCAGCAGCCCGTCAGCCTACAATGAGCAGTTCTTC. Its protein product is CASSPSAYNEQFF. V gene TRBV14 combines with J gene TRBJ2-1; D ambiguous. Germline CDR1 is SGHDN and CDR2 is FVKESK. V lost 4 bases and J lost 2, with 6 bases in between. The CDR3 is made up of 13 amino acids.

V gene TRBV5-1 combines with J gene TRBJ1-2, with 8 positions matching TRBD1. The CDR3 has 14 residues. Germline CDR1 and CDR2: SGHRS and YFSETQ. Germline trimming cut 4 bases from V and 4 bases from J; bases unmatched to any gene: 6. The CDR3 here is CASSGDRGSYGYTF. The CDR3 nucleotides read TGCGCCAGCAGCGGCGACAGGGGAAGCTATGGCTACACCTTC.

As DNA, the CDR3 is TGTGCCAGCTCCCCCCCGGACAACTACGAGCAGTACTTC. Its translation is CASSPPDNYEQYF. V gene TRBV18 combines with J gene TRBJ2-7; a weak D match, TRBD1 (5 bases). Germline V gene data show CDR1 as KGHSH and CDR2 as LQKENI. The V end lost 6 bases, the J end lost 3 bases, and 12 bases lay between the germline ends. This CDR3 has 13 residues.

The chain carries TRBV28 and TRBJ1-1; 7 bases match TRBD1. Per germline, CDR1 MDHEN and CDR2 SYDVKM. Trimming removed 4 bases from V and 5 bases from J; junction bases left unmatched: 7. The CDR3 has 14 amino acids. The chain's CDR3 is CASSYRGLGTEAFF. CDR3 bases: TGTGCCAGCAGTTACAGGGGACTGGGGACTGAAGCTTTCTTT.